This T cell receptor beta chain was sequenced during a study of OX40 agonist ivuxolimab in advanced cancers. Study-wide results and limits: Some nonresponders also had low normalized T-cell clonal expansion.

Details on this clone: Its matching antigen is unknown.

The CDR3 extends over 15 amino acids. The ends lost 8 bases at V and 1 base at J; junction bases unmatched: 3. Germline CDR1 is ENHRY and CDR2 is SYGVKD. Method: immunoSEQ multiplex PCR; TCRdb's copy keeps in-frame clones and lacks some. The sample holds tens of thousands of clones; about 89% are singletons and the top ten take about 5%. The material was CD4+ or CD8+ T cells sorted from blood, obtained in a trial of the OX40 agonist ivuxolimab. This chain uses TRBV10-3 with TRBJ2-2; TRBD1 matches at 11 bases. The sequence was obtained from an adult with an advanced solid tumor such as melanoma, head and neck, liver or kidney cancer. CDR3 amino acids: CAIGGTGGNTGELFF. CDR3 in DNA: TGTGCCATCGGAGGGACAGGGGGGAACACCGGGGAGCTGTTTTTT.